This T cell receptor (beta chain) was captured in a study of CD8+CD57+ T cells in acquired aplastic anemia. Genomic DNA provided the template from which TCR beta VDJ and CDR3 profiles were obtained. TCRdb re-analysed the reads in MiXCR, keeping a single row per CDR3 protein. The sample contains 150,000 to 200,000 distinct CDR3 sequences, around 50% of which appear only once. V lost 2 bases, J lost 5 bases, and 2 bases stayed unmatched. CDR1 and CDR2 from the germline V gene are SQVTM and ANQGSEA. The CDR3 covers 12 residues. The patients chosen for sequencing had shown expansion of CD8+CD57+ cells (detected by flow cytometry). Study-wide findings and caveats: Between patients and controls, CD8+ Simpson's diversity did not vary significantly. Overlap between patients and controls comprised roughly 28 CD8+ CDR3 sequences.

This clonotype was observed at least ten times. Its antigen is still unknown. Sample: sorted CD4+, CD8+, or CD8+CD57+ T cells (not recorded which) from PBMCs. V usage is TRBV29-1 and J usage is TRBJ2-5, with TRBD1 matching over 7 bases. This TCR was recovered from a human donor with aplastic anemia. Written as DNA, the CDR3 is TGCAGCGTTGAAAGGGGGCAGGAGACCCAGTACTTC. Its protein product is CSVERGQETQYF.